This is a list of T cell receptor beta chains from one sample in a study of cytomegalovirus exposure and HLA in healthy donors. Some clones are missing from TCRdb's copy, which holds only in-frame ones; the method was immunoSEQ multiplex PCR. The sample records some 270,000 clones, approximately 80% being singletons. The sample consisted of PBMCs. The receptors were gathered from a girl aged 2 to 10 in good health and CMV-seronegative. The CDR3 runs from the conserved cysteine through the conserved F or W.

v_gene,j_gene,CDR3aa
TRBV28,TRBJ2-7,CASSQATGTGIYEQYF
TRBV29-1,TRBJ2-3,CSVDDKPGQSTDTQYF
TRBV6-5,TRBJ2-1,CASSYNRQDNEQFF
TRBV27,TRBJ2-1,CASSLAGQGDNEQFF
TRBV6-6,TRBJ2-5,CASSKGWGGEETQYF
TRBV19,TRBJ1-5,CASSSLTGMIQPQHF
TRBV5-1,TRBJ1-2,CASSLDEGVGYTF
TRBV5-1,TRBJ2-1,CASRSSAGVLNEQFF
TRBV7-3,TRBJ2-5,CASSRSQRGPQETQYF
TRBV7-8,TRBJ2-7,CASSAGTSGRGEQYF
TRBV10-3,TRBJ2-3,CAISVELGQGGTQYF
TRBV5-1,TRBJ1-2,CASSLATQGMATGRGTF
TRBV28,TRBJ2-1,CASSAGANEQFF
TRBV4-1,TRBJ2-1,CASSPHQAGGPEEQFF
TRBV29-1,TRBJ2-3,CSVEVSGRLDTQYF
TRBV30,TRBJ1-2,CAWSNGVGGYTF
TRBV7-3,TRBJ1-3,CASSPGAGAGNTIYF
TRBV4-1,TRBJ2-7,CASSQDGAGRYEQYF
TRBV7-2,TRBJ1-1,CASSLKYLGTEAFF
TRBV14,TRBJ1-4,CASSRSTGYNEKLFF
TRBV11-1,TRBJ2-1,CASSSTSGSSYNEQFF
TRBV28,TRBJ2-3,CASSGQTSGGTDTQYF
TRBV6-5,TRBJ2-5,CASSRTGLAGETQYF
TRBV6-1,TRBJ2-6,CASGGTVTGANVLTF
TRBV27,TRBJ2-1,CASSLSVVSYNEQFF
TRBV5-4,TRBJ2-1,CASSFEGLALHNEQFF
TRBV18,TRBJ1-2,CASSLQGYGYTF
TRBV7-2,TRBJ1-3,CASSSLEDRGRVNTIYF
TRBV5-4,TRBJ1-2,CASSRITGGNSGGYTF
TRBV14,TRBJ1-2,CASSQDTGYGYTF
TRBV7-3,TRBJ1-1,CASSLQGGGTEAFF
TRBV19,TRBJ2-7,CASSRTGIGYEQYF
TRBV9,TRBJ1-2,CASSVAGGNYGYTF
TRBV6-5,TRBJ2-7,CASSLSQGSQYEQYF
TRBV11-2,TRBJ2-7,CASSLSGSGSGSYEQYF
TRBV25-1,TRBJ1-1,CASSGSPGQMNTEAFF
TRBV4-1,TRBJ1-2,CASSQGPGVRYGYTF
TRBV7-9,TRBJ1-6,CASSLALGQGVSPLHF
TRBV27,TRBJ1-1,CASILNLGGTEAFF
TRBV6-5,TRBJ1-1,CASSRGTVQEAFF
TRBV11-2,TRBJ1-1,CASSSQAWTQEAFF
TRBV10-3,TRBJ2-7,CAISAGDWDEQYF
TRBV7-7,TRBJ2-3,CASSPHGGLETDTQYF
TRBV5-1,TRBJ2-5,CASSLRTGYMGETQYF
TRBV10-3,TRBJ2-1,CATNDPSSNEQFF